These 11 T cell receptor beta chains came from one sample sequenced in a study of shared clonotypes between healthy human individuals. Assay: immunoSEQ multiplex PCR; the TCRdb copy retains only in-frame clones and omits some. The table has around 1.1 million clones, 60% to 85% seen once. Sequencing used memory CD4+ T cells from PBMCs. The subset was: CD45RA-negative fraction. The receptors shown here come from a man aged 18 to 30 in good health. Some clones in this sample may be carry-over from other donors' samples.

The chain couples TRBV10-1 to TRBJ1-1, with D unresolved. V was pared by 9 bases and J by 8 bases, with 4 bases between. The CDR3 covers 8 residues. The germline gives CDR1 WNHNN, CDR2 SYGVQD (reference sequence). In nucleotides, the CDR3 is TGCGCCAGATGGGAAGCTTTCTTT. Translating gives CARWEAFF.

The rearrangement joins TRBV15 to TRBJ2-7; either TRBD1 or TRBD2 may supply D (5 bases each). Trimming stripped 1 base from V and 2 bases from J, with 9 bases between. Per germline, CDR1 LNHNV and CDR2 YYDKDF (reference sequence). The CDR3 loop spans 14 amino acids. The CDR3 reads CATSRVMGPYEQYF. The CDR3 bases are TGTGCCACCAGCAGAGTAATGGGACCCTACGAGCAGTACTTC.

J is TRBJ2-5 and V is TRBV10-1; D gene unclear. The DNA end is more similar to TRBJ2-7, so the J call may be wrong. The CDR3 has 13 amino acids. Germline values: CDR1 WNHNN, CDR2 SYGVQD (reference sequence). The CDR3 DNA follows: TGCGCCAGCAGTGAGTACCGGGTTGGCGAGCAGTACTTC. Its protein is CASSEYRVGEQYF.

The chain is built from TRBV11-2 and TRBJ2-3; D unclear. The germline V and J ends were trimmed by 5 bases and 2 bases, with 11 bases remaining between them. Germline assignment: CDR1 SGHAT and CDR2 FQNNGV. This CDR3 region has 14 residues. The DNA for the CDR3 is TGTGCCAGCAGCCCTCGCGCTTCCACAGATACGCAGTATTTT. This translates into CASSPRASTDTQYF.

The chain employs TRBV6-1 and TRBJ1-1; TRBD1 agrees at 9 bases. With 4 bases clipped from V and 10 bases from J, the junction kept 10 bases outside the gene matches. The V gene's germline CDR1 is MNHNS and CDR2 SASEGT. This CDR3 has 14 amino acids. CDR3 residues: CASSVGTGSRGAFF. CDR3 coding DNA: TGTGCCAGCAGTGTTGGGACAGGGAGTCGGGGAGCTTTCTTT.

The J gene is TRBJ2-7, the V gene TRBV2; perhaps D is TRBD1 or TRBD2 (5 bases each). Between the trimmed V and J ends, which lost 7 bases and 3 bases, there was a span of 13 bases. CDR3 length: 13 residues. In germline, CDR1 is SNHLY, CDR2 FYNNEI. The CDR3 reads CASIRGRHYEQYF. The DNA for the CDR3 is TGTGCCAGCATCCGGGGCAGACACTACGAGCAGTACTTC.

The chain joins TRBV5-1 to TRBJ2-7; 8 positions match TRBD1. After removal of 4 bases from V and 0 bases from J, the junction contained 6 bases not matched to a gene. The CDR3 contains 15 residues. Germline V lookup: CDR1 SGHRS, CDR2 YFSETQ. CDR3 nucleotides: TGCGCCAGCAGCCGGACGACAGGGGTCTCCTACGAGCAGTACTTC. Its translation: CASSRTTGVSYEQYF.

The chain has TRBV7-9 and TRBJ2-2; no clear D. CDR1 and CDR2 from the germline V gene are SEHNR and FQNEAQ (reference sequence). V was cut by 1 base and J by 7 bases, with 10 bases left in between. The CDR3 has 14 amino acids. The CDR3 DNA reads as TGTGCCAGCAGCTTAGGAAGGGCGGACGGGGAGCTGTTTTTT. This translates into CASSLGRADGELFF.

CDR3 residues: CASSVGEGSSMYEQYF. For the CDR3, the DNA is TGTGCCAGCAGCGTAGGAGAAGGAAGCTCGATGTACGAGCAGTACTTC. The J gene is TRBJ2-7, the V gene TRBV9; D is unclear. This CDR3 region has 16 residues. Germline V gives CDR1 SGDLS, CDR2 YYNGEE. V was shortened by 0 bases and J by 4 bases, with 17 bases between the two germline ends.

This sequence joins TRBV7-2 and TRBJ2-2; a possible D gene is TRBD1 (5 bases). Germline CDR1 and CDR2: SGHTA and FQGNSA. The CDR3 totals 15 residues. Trimming removed 5 bases from V and 9 bases from J, with 19 bases in between. For the CDR3, the DNA is TGTGCCAGCAGCCGAGGCGAGATAGGGGTCCGGGAGCTGTTTTTT. Translated, it gives CASSRGEIGVRELFF.

CDR3 DNA sequence: TGTGCCAGCAGCTTAAATGCGGGGAAGAGCTACGACGAGCAGTACTTC. Amino acid sequence: CASSLNAGKSYDEQYF. The V and J genes are TRBV7-6 and TRBJ2-7; D might be TRBD2 (6 bases). The CDR3 totals 16 residues. V was cut by 2 bases and J by 5 bases, with 19 bases left in between. Germline CDR1 is SGHVS and CDR2 is FNYEAQ.